This T cell receptor (beta chain) was documented in a study of T cell changes during pregnancy in multiple sclerosis. The V gene's germline CDR1 is MNHEY and CDR2 SMNVEV (reference sequence). V lost 8 bases and J lost 8; bases outside the gene matches: 8. The CDR3 runs to 12 residues. Only in-frame clones appear in the TCRdb table, and some are missing; sequencing was by immunoSEQ multiplex PCR. This sample has about 93,000 clones, with 90% to 95% found just once. This material consisted of peripheral blood, taken after pregnancy. This chain connects TRBV27 to TRBJ1-2; TRBD1 matches at 7 bases. The source of this sequence is a female donor in good health, enrolled as a control in a pregnancy study. CDR3 loop: CASRQGRGGYTF. The CDR3 nucleotides read TGTGCCAGCCGACAGGGTCGGGGCGGCTACACCTTC.